This T cell receptor (beta chain) was recovered during a study of beta chain features in type 1 diabetes. Notes on the study in general: Significant though moderate, a shortening of TCRB CDR3s appeared in all four CD4+ subsets of Type 1 diabetes patients.

CD4+ naive, central memory, regulatory and stem cell-like memory cells were sorted via CD45RO/CCR7/CD25/CD127/CD95/CD27. This clone was seen only a few times. The target antigen is unknown. Sequenced material consisted of expressed TCRB transcripts (all of the isolated RNA was reverse transcribed). Some clones are missing from TCRdb's copy, which holds only in-frame ones; the method was immunoSEQ multiplex PCR. This sample has almost 350,000 clones; approximately 10% occur once, and the top ten carry approximately 1%. CDR1 LNHDA and CDR2 SQIVND come from the germline V gene (reference sequence). The CDR3 contains 15 residues. V gave up 6 bases and J gave up 1 base; unmatched junction bases: 4.

Sequenced sample: central memory CD4+ T cells from blood. The chain has TRBV19 and TRBJ2-3, with 10 bases identical to TRBD2. The origin of this receptor is a man aged 25 to 45 with type 1 diabetes. The DNA of the CDR3 is TGTGCCAGTAGATTGGGGACTAGCGGCACAGATACGCAGTATTTT. It translates to CASRLGTSGTDTQYF.